The 30 T cell receptor beta chains below were found in one sample sequenced in a study of blood T cells in healthy people across ages. Primed by a sample-barcoded 5' primer and a J-beta primer mix, a second PCR proceeded for about 6 to 11 cycles. TCRdb passed the 5' RACE reads through MiXCR, listing each CDR3 protein once. This repertoire shows 600,000 or so distinct CDR3 sequences, about 30% found once; its top ten account for 15% to 17%. Sequencing was done on a sample of blood. These receptor sequences come from an elderly woman in good health.

Only a few counts were recorded for this clonotype. The gene calls are TRBV5-4 and TRBJ1-2, with 7 nucleotides matching TRBD1. This CDR3 is 16 amino acids long. J gave up 4 bases and V 4 bases, and 13 bases lay outside the gene matches. Germline V gene data show CDR1 as SGHNT and CDR2 as YYREEE (reference sequence). The CDR3 sequence: CASSAPGQRGLYGYTF. In DNA form, the CDR3 reads TGTGCCAGCAGCGCTCCGGGACAGAGGGGTCTCTATGGCTACACCTTC.

This clonotype was observed many times. V gene TRBV29-1 combines with J gene TRBJ2-1; 12 nucleotides match TRBD1. V was clipped by 6 bases and J by 7 bases; unmatched bases: 10. Germline-derived CDR1 and CDR2 are SQVTM and ANQGSEA. The CDR3 runs to 15 residues. CDR3 sequence (DNA): TGCAGCGTGGGAACCGGGACAGGGGGCATGAATGAGCAGTTCTTC. This sequence encodes CSVGTGTGGMNEQFF.

For the CDR3, the DNA is TGTGCCAGCAGCCAGACTAGCGGGAGGAGCGAGCAGTACTTC. This codes for CASSQTSGRSEQYF. The chain carries TRBV7-2 and TRBJ2-5, with 13 bases lining up with TRBD2. The assigned J gene may be wrong: the sequence end matches TRBJ2-7 better. Germline CDR1 and CDR2: SGHTA and FQGNSA. The CDR3 has 14 residues.

This clonotype was observed a handful of times. V gene TRBV28 combines with J gene TRBJ1-5; possibly TRBD1 for D (5 bases). Trimming took 7 bases from V and 0 from J, leaving 13 bases between them. This CDR3 region has 15 residues. The germline V gene encodes CDR1 MDHEN and CDR2 SYDVKM. CDR3 sequence: CASTLTGVSNQPQHF. In DNA form, the CDR3 reads TGTGCCAGCACCCTTACGGGGGTTAGCAATCAGCCCCAGCATTTT.

There are many counts of this clonotype. The chain is built from TRBV3-1 and TRBJ2-1; 12 bases are a match to TRBD1. V shed 4 bases, J shed 8 bases, and the junction held 9 bases outside the gene matches. The CDR3 has 16 amino acids. Germline CDR1 is LGHDT and CDR2 is YNNKEL (reference sequence). The CDR3 protein is CASSRYPGQGAHEQFF. The CDR3 nucleotides are TGTGCCAGCAGCCGTTATCCGGGACAGGGGGCGCATGAGCAGTTCTTC.

Note on this clonotype: The junction does not match germline at one end; this may be a read error. V is TRBV7-3 and J is TRBJ1-1, with D unclear. CDR1 SGHTA and CDR2 FQGTGA come from the germline V gene. The CDR3 is 15 residues long. The CDR3 bases are TGTGCCAGCAGCCCGGCGGGCGGATTGAACGCTGAAGCTTTCTTT. Its protein is CASSPAGGLNAEAFF. The whole variable domain, filled in from reference TRBV7-3 and TRBJ1-1, reads GAGVSQTPSNKVTEKGKYVELRCDPISGHTALYWYRQSLGQGPEFLIYFQGTGAADDSGLPNDRFFAVRPEGSVSTLKIQRTERGDSAVYLCASSPAGGLNAEAFFGQGTRLTVV.

Worth noting for this clonotype: This may be a read error: a much more frequent sequence differs by one nucleotide. CDR3 nucleotide sequence: TGTGCCAGCAACCAAGTAACTCATTCTGATACGCAGTATTTT. It encodes CASNQVTHSDTQYF. The V call is TRBV4-2, the J call TRBJ2-3, with D hard to call. This CDR3 region has 14 residues. CDR1 LGHNA and CDR2 YNFKEQ come from the germline V gene.

Remarks on this clonotype: It is unclear where the CDR3 begins or ends on the DNA, so no DNA is shown, and the CDR3 is as TCRdb lists it. The chain links TRBV12-3 or TRBV12-4 to TRBJ2-3; TRBD1, the table's D call, lacks a check against the DNA. The CDR3 spans 15 residues, counting both ends. Here the CDR3 reads CASSVGTGIADTQYF.

V gene TRBV29-1 combines with J gene TRBJ2-5; D not resolved. Per germline, CDR1 SQVTM and CDR2 ANQGSEA. The ends were cut back, 3 bases at V and 2 bases at J, with 10 bases in the middle. The CDR3 is 13 residues long. The CDR3 bases are TGCAGCGTTGACAGTACAGCTCAAGAGACCCAGTACTTC. This codes for CSVDSTAQETQYF. The full variable domain, completed using reference TRBV29-1 and TRBJ2-5, is SAVISQKPSRDICQRGTSLTIQCQVDSQVTMMFWYRQQPGQSLTLIATANQGSEATYESGFVIDKFPISRPNLTFSTLTVSNMSPEDSSIYLCSVDSTAQETQYFGPGTRLLVL.

This clonotype was observed a few times. The rearrangement joins TRBV7-6 to TRBJ2-1, with D possibly TRBD2 on 6 matching bases. Trimming took off 1 base at V and 9 bases at J, with 10 bases between the two ends. The CDR3 totals 13 residues. The V gene's germline CDR1 is SGHVS and CDR2 FNYEAQ. Written as DNA, the CDR3 is TGTGCCAGCAGCTTAGTAGGGACTGCTGAGCAGTTCTTC. It specifies CASSLVGTAEQFF.

To note about this clonotype: A much bigger clone sits one base away, suggesting this may be a read error. The chain uses TRBV6-1 and TRBJ2-5; D is possibly TRBD2 (6 bases). V dropped 1 base and J dropped 11 bases, with 11 bases sitting between them. Germline V gene data show CDR1 as MNHNS and CDR2 as SASEGT. The CDR3 loop spans 12 amino acids. The DNA of the CDR3 is TGTGCCAGCAGTGAAGTTCACCGGGAGCAGTACTTC. The encoded protein is CASSEVHREQYF.

This clonotype was seen a few times. The chain employs TRBV4-1 and TRBJ1-4, with a tentative D call TRBD1 (6 bases). CDR1 and CDR2 (germline): MGHRA, YSYEKL. Trimming stripped 3 bases from V and 5 bases from J, with 16 bases between. The CDR3 sequence is 16 residues long. The CDR3 spells CASSHRTTGMNEKLFF. In DNA, the CDR3 is TGCGCCAGCAGCCACCGTACTACAGGGATGAATGAAAAACTGTTTTTT.

At least ten counts were recorded for this clonotype. The rearrangement links TRBV6-5 to TRBJ2-5; D gene unclear. The J call may be wrong; the DNA end is better matched by TRBJ2-7. The germline V gene has CDR1 MNHEY and CDR2 SVGAGI. The CDR3 extends over 12 amino acids. CDR3 DNA: TGTGCCAGCAGTTATCTAGGTCGCGAGCAGTACTTC. Translation gives CASSYLGREQYF.

The V call is TRBV4-3, the J call TRBJ2-3, with 12 bases aligning to TRBD2. The J segment lost 0 bases and the V segment lost 3 bases, leaving 10 bases of the junction unmatched. The CDR3 is 19 residues long. Germline CDR1 LGHNA, CDR2 YSLEER. The CDR3: CASSQELAGGRTSTDTQYF. CDR3 sequence (DNA): TGCGCCAGCAGCCAGGAACTAGCGGGAGGTCGAACTAGCACAGATACGCAGTATTTT.

This clonotype was recorded at least ten times. The chain has TRBV10-3 and TRBJ2-3, with 12 bases fitting TRBD2. The germline V gene has CDR1 ENHRY and CDR2 SYGVKD. The CDR3 length is 14 residues. Germline trimming cut 6 bases from V and 4 bases from J; bases unmatched to any gene: 2. CDR3 sequence reads: CAIRTSGGSDTQYF. The CDR3 DNA sequence: TGTGCCATCAGGACTAGCGGGGGTTCAGATACGCAGTATTTT.

This clonotype was seen at least ten times. J is TRBJ2-7 and V is TRBV11-2; unclear D gene. The CDR3 is made up of 12 amino acids. Trimming took off 3 bases at V and 2 bases at J, with 5 bases between the two ends. Germline V gene lookup returns CDR1 SGHAT and CDR2 FQNNGV. Written as DNA, the CDR3 is TGTGCCAGCAGCTTCACGACCTACGAGCAGTACTTC. It yields the protein CASSFTTYEQYF.

The chain recombines TRBV5-1 with TRBJ2-7, with D hard to call. V was cut by 0 bases and J by 2 bases, with 9 bases left in between. Germline V CDR1 and CDR2: SGHRS, YFSETQ. The CDR3 length is 14 residues. The CDR3 sequence: CASSLDRSAYEQYF. CDR3 sequence (DNA): TGCGCCAGCAGCTTGGACAGATCAGCCTACGAGCAGTACTTC. The whole variable domain, filled in from reference TRBV5-1 and TRBJ2-7, reads KAGVTQTPRYLIKTRGQQVTLSCSPISGHRSVSWYQQTPGQGLQFLFEYFSETQRNKGNFPGRFSGRQFSNSRSEMNVSTLELGDSALYLCASSLDRSAYEQYFGPGTRLTVT.

The chain recombines TRBV12-3 or TRBV12-4 with TRBJ2-3; D ambiguous. The CDR3 contains 13 residues. Trimming took off 6 bases at V and 4 bases at J, with 11 bases between the two ends. The CDR3 sequence is CASRRRGADTQYF. CDR3 in DNA: TGTGCCAGCAGGCGAAGAGGCGCAGATACGCAGTATTTT.

The rearrangement links TRBV7-3 to TRBJ2-1; either TRBD1 or TRBD2 may fit D (6 bases each). The J call is in doubt because the DNA end fits TRBJ2-7 better. In germline, CDR1 is SGHTA, CDR2 FQGTGA. The CDR3 totals 17 residues. The CDR3 reads CASSPTRGTRLGNEQYF. DNA for the CDR3: TGTGCCAGCAGTCCAACGCGCGGGACAAGACTCGGCAATGAGCAGTACTTC.

With regard to this clonotype: The germline gene is not matched at one end of the junction; a read error may be the cause. The rearrangement links TRBV27 to TRBJ1-5; a possible D gene is TRBD1 (5 bases). CDR1 and CDR2 from the germline V gene are MNHEY and SMNVEV (reference sequence). The CDR3 is 17 amino acids. The CDR3 here is CASCLKGPGISNQPQHF. CDR3 coding DNA: TGTGCCAGCTGTTTAAAGGGTCCAGGGATTAGCAATCAGCCCCAGCATTTT.

This chain joins TRBV5-5 and TRBJ1-1; D gene ambiguous. Germline CDR1 reads SGHKS; CDR2 reads YYEKEE (reference sequence). The CDR3 spans 13 residues. V was clipped by 6 bases and J by 1 base, with 10 bases between them. In DNA, the CDR3 is TGTGCCAGCACCACGAGACAGAACACTGAAGCTTTCTTT. The encoded protein is CASTTRQNTEAFF.

The V call is TRBV12-5, the J call TRBJ1-1; the D gene is possibly TRBD1 (6 bases). V dropped 6 bases and J dropped 4 bases, with 18 bases sitting between them. CDR1 is LGHNT, CDR2 FRNRAP, per germline. The CDR3 has 15 amino acids. CDR3 residues: CASGNGVQGVTEAFF. For the CDR3, the DNA is TGTGCTAGTGGGAACGGGGTACAGGGCGTCACTGAAGCTTTCTTT.

The chain links TRBV5-1 to TRBJ2-1; no firm D call. From germline, CDR1 is SGHRS and CDR2 YFSETQ. The ends were cut back, 5 bases at V and 10 bases at J, with 16 bases in the middle. The CDR3 runs to 13 residues. This CDR3 reads CASSGESPYEQFF. DNA for the CDR3: TGCGCCAGCAGTGGAGAGTCCCCGTACGAGCAGTTCTTC.

This clonotype was seen ten or more times. J is TRBJ1-1 and V is TRBV20-1, with 9 bases fitting TRBD1. Trimming removed 2 bases from V and 8 bases from J; junction bases left unmatched: 9. This CDR3 is 14 amino acids long. In germline, CDR1 is DFQATT, CDR2 SNEGSKA (reference sequence). The CDR3 nucleotides are TGCAGTGCTAGACCGGGACAGGGACGAGCCGAAGCTTTCTTT. Translated: CSARPGQGRAEAFF.

Notes on this clonotype: A much bigger clone sits one base away, suggesting this may be a read error. The CDR3 is CASSSDRGDADTQYF. The CDR3 DNA reads TGCGCCAGCAGCTCAGACAGGGGCGACGCAGATACGCAGTATTTT. The V and J genes are TRBV5-1 and TRBJ2-3; 8 bases line up with TRBD1. The J segment lost 4 bases and the V segment lost 3 bases, leaving 7 bases of the junction unmatched. Germline V gene sequence: CDR1 SGHRS, CDR2 YFSETQ. The CDR3 totals 15 residues.

This clonotype was recorded many times. This chain joins TRBV24-1 and TRBJ2-1; 7 positions match TRBD2. The J segment lost 9 bases and the V segment lost 4 bases, leaving 11 bases of the junction unmatched. The CDR3 spans 15 residues. Germline values: CDR1 KGHDR, CDR2 SFDVKD. The CDR3 nucleotides read TGTGCCACCAGTGACGGGGGAGGGGCGACGGGTGAGCAGTTCTTC. Translated, it gives CATSDGGGATGEQFF.

This clonotype was picked up many times. The gene calls are TRBV29-1 and TRBJ2-5; D possibly uses TRBD1 or TRBD2 (5 bases each). The CDR3 covers 12 residues. The germline gives CDR1 SQVTM, CDR2 ANQGSEA. V was pared by 4 bases and J by 5 bases, with 11 bases between. The CDR3 region is CSVGDPRETQYF. The CDR3 bases are TGCAGCGTTGGGGACCCGAGGGAGACCCAGTACTTC.

The gene calls are TRBV6-6 and TRBJ1-6; tentatively, D is TRBD1 (5 bases). The germline CDR1 and CDR2 sequences are MNHNY and SVGAGI (reference sequence). V was clipped by 6 bases and J by 1 base, with 16 bases between them. The CDR3 contains 17 residues. CDR3 sequence: CASRPGAGGSYNSPLHF. The CDR3 coding sequence is TGTGCCAGCAGACCCGGGGCTGGGGGGTCCTATAATTCACCCCTCCACTTT.

This clonotype was observed at least ten times. The V call is TRBV28, the J call TRBJ2-5; 9 nucleotides match TRBD2. Germline V gene lookup returns CDR1 MDHEN and CDR2 SYDVKM. This CDR3 comprises 15 residues. The V gene end was trimmed by 2 bases and the J gene end by 1 base; junction bases not matched to a gene: 2. Here the CDR3 DNA reads TGTGCCAGCAGTTTACCGGGACTAGCCCAAGAGACCCAGTACTTC. This sequence encodes CASSLPGLAQETQYF.

This clonotype showed up many times. This rearrangement joins TRBV20-1 to TRBJ2-7, with 9 nucleotides matching TRBD1. Unmatched junction bases numbered 8, after V lost 7 bases and J lost 4 bases. Germline V gene data show CDR1 as DFQATT and CDR2 as SNEGSKA (reference sequence). The CDR3 consists of 13 residues. The CDR3 loop reads CSGAGTGLYEQYF. The CDR3 DNA reads as TGCAGTGGAGCCGGGACAGGGCTGTACGAGCAGTACTTC.